Listed here is a single T cell receptor beta chain. What it recognizes is unknown. Germline CDR1 and CDR2: MGHDK and SYGVNS. V gave up 5 bases and J gave up 3 bases, with 14 bases separating them. The CDR3 totals 15 residues. The data were obtained in a study of T-cell reconstitution after alpha-beta-depleted transplantation in children. Findings of the study overall: It was reported that alpha-beta T cells came from several hundred expanded graft clones (about two months after transplant). When one year had passed after transplant, most T-cell counts and diversity came from newly produced T cells. The origin of high day-60 TCRbeta diversity in some patients lay in surviving recipient T cells and thymic progenitors.

Preparation of the TCRbeta library used unique molecular identifiers. One entry per CDR3 protein, called by TCRdb with MiXCR from the PCR reads. The sample holds under 750,000 distinct CDR3 sequences, about 21% seen once. The chain is built from TRBV25-1 and TRBJ2-4; D not resolved. The sequences come from PBMCs, mostly from graft donor cells, collected 360 days after TCRalphabeta/CD19-depleted stem cell transplant. This TCR was recovered from a boy under two years old who had a stem cell transplant for acute myeloid leukemia, so the T cells may come from the graft donor. CDR3 DNA: TGTGCCAGCAGTCCTGGACCGGTAGGCAAAAACATTCAGTACTTC. Translating it yields CASSPGPVGKNIQYF.